These 31 T cell receptor beta chains were all obtained from the same sample, sequenced in a study of a mutant IDH1 vaccine in newly diagnosed glioma. Time point given: week 47, end of study. The content of each vaccine dose was 300 ug of mutant IDH1 20-mer peptide, and topical imiquimod accompanied it. The table came from immunoSEQ multiplex PCR; TCRdb's copy has only in-frame clones and leaves some out. The sample yields some 87,000 clones, around four fifths seen once. These receptors' targets are unknown. The sequenced sample was PBMCs, obtained from a glioma patient whose treatment included an IDH1 peptide vaccine. These receptors came from a man in his forties or fifties with glioma.

This rearrangement joins TRBV19 to TRBJ2-4; 7 bases match TRBD2. V trimming: 4 bases; J trimming: 2 bases; junction bases outside the gene matches: 8. This CDR3 is built from 16 residues. Germline CDR1 and CDR2: LNHDA and SQIVND (reference sequence). This CDR3 is CASSRDPRETKNIQYF. The CDR3 DNA sequence: TGTGCCAGTAGTAGGGATCCGCGGGAGACCAAAAACATTCAGTACTTC.

V is TRBV6-5 and J is TRBJ2-5; D unresolved. The DNA end lines up better with TRBJ2-7; the J call may be wrong. The CDR3 is made up of 16 amino acids. The germline CDR1 and CDR2 sequences are MNHEY and SVGAGI. This chain's CDR3 is CASSYSRLEPPDEQYF. CDR3 coding DNA: TGTGCCAGCAGTTACTCAAGGCTGGAGCCTCCCGACGAGCAGTACTTC.

The chain is built from TRBV6-1 and TRBJ1-3, with 7 bases that match TRBD1. This CDR3 has 15 residues. Germline V gives CDR1 MNHNS, CDR2 SASEGT. Trimming at V came to 4 bases and at J to 1 base, leaving 4 bases not matched to a gene. The CDR3, as DNA: TGTGCCAGCAGTGCGGCAGGGGGTTCTGGAAACACCATATATTTT. Translating gives CASSAAGGSGNTIYF.

The V call is TRBV15, the J call TRBJ2-5, with unresolved D. The CDR3 runs to 15 residues. Germline V CDR1 and CDR2: LNHNV, YYDKDF (reference sequence). V lost 0 bases and J 3 bases, leaving 11 bases between the germline ends. The DNA of the CDR3 is TGTGCCACCAGCAGAGATCGAGGATGGGAAGAGACCCAGTACTTC. This encodes CATSRDRGWEETQYF.

This chain joins TRBV7-6 and TRBJ1-5; D uncertain. This CDR3 contains 15 residues. CDR1 is SGHVS and CDR2 is FNYEAQ in the germline V gene. Trimming took 1 base from V and 5 from J, leaving 12 bases between them. The CDR3 is CASSLEVGRHQPQHF. CDR3 coding DNA: TGTGCCAGCAGCTTAGAGGTGGGCAGGCATCAGCCCCAGCATTTT.

The chain carries TRBV7-3 and TRBJ2-3, with D perhaps TRBD1 or TRBD2 (7 bases each). Germline CDR1 reads SGHTA; CDR2 reads FQGTGA. The CDR3 totals 15 residues. The ends were cut back, 2 bases at V and 4 bases at J, with 13 bases in the middle. The CDR3 DNA reads as TGTGCCAGCAGCTTACCTCAGGGGGGGCCAGATACGCAGTATTTT. Translating it yields CASSLPQGGPDTQYF.

The chain couples TRBV6-1 to TRBJ2-7; 7 bases fit TRBD1. Germline V gene data show CDR1 as MNHNS and CDR2 as SASEGT. This CDR3 is built from 15 residues. The V segment lost 4 bases and the J segment 4 bases; nucleotides outside the gene matches: 10. The DNA for the CDR3 is TGTGCCAGCAGTGGGAGACAGGGAGCGCAATACGAGCAGTACTTC. It translates to CASSGRQGAQYEQYF.

This clone was recorded only once. The chain couples TRBV5-6 to TRBJ2-1, with D maybe TRBD2 (5 bases). Germline V gene lookup returns CDR1 SGHDT and CDR2 YYEEEE. V gave up 1 base and J gave up 0 bases, with 8 bases separating them. The CDR3 consists of 15 residues. CDR3 sequence reads: CASSLTGSSYNEQFF. The CDR3 DNA follows: TGTGCCAGCAGCTTGACGGGAAGCTCCTACAATGAGCAGTTCTTC.

This sequence joins TRBV19 and TRBJ1-2, with D tentatively TRBD1 (6 bases). This CDR3 contains 10 residues. Trimming removed 11 bases from V and 7 bases from J, with 11 bases in between. Germline lookup yields CDR1 LNHDA and CDR2 SQIVND (reference sequence). As DNA, the CDR3 is TGTGCCCCAAAAGGGGGTGGCTACACCTTC. Translated, it gives CAPKGGGYTF.

J is TRBJ2-7 and V is TRBV6-1; TRBD1 matches at 7 bases. The CDR3 consists of 14 residues. Germline CDR1 is MNHNS and CDR2 is SASEGT. Trimming cost V 6 bases and J 0 bases; bases outside gene matches: 5. The DNA for the CDR3 is TGTGCCAGCAGAGAGACAGGGCTCTCCTACGAGCAGTACTTC. Translating gives CASRETGLSYEQYF.

The sample holds a few counts of this clone. The rearrangement uses TRBV14 and TRBJ2-1, with a possible D match to TRBD2 (6 bases). Germline loops: CDR1 SGHDN, CDR2 FVKESK. V lost 4 bases and J 8 bases, leaving 15 bases between the germline ends. CDR3 size: 14 residues. As DNA, the CDR3 is TGTGCCAGCAGCCGGGGACTTCCTATCGATGAGCAGTTCTTC. It specifies CASSRGLPIDEQFF.

The chain carries TRBV7-2 and TRBJ2-1; TRBD2 aligns across 11 bases. The V gene's germline CDR1 is SGHTA and CDR2 FQGNSA. V lost 4 bases to trimming and J lost 3 bases; unmatched junction nucleotides: 2. This CDR3 region has 15 residues. Written as DNA, the CDR3 is TGTGCCAGCAGCTCCCTAGCGGGGGGCTACAATGAGCAGTTCTTC. Its translation: CASSSLAGGYNEQFF.

The V and J genes are TRBV6-5 and TRBJ2-7, with a possible D match to TRBD1 (5 bases). The V end lost 4 bases, the J end lost 9 bases, and 16 bases lay between the germline ends. Per the germline V gene, CDR1 is MNHEY and CDR2 is SVGAGI. CDR3 size: 13 residues. CDR3 nucleotide sequence: TGTGCCAGCAGTTGGGTGCTACGACAGTGGCAGTACTTC. Translating it yields CASSWVLRQWQYF.

This chain connects TRBV7-2 to TRBJ2-3, with 10 bases matching TRBD2. This CDR3 has 16 residues. Germline V gene sequence: CDR1 SGHTA, CDR2 FQGNSA. V dropped 2 bases and J dropped 5; count of bases not matched to a gene: 7. This chain's CDR3 is CASSLTSGGALDTQYF. As DNA, the CDR3 is TGTGCCAGCAGCTTAACCAGCGGGGGGGCCTTAGATACGCAGTATTTT.

Only a few counts were recorded for this clone. V is TRBV5-1 and J is TRBJ1-2; D gene uncertain. The CDR3 has 13 residues. Per germline, CDR1 SGHRS and CDR2 YFSETQ. V lost 0 bases to trimming and J lost 4 bases, with 7 bases between them. Written as DNA, the CDR3 is TGCGCCAGCAGCTTGGGGCAGCCCTATGGCTACACCTTC. Protein: CASSLGQPYGYTF.

The chain links TRBV4-3 to TRBJ2-3; a possible D gene is TRBD2 (6 bases). This CDR3 has 15 amino acids. The germline V and J ends were trimmed by 5 bases and 3 bases, with 15 bases remaining between them. CDR1 is LGHNA and CDR2 is YSLEER in the germline V gene. This CDR3 is CASSTGSGRTDTQYF. The CDR3 coding sequence is TGCGCCAGCAGCACCGGGAGTGGGAGGACAGATACGCAGTATTTT.

J is TRBJ2-2 and V is TRBV10-2; 10 bases align to TRBD2. Trimming removed 3 bases from V and 6 bases from J; junction bases left unmatched: 10. The CDR3 totals 17 residues. Germline values: CDR1 WSHSY, CDR2 SAAADI. In DNA form, the CDR3 reads TGCGCCAGCAGTGATCCTCCGGGACTAGCGCTAGCCGGGGAGCTGTTTTTT. This sequence encodes CASSDPPGLALAGELFF.

In its sample, this clone was seen a few times. The sample holds other DNA sequences that translate to the same CDR3. The J gene is TRBJ1-5, the V gene TRBV18; D not certain. Germline V gene lookup returns CDR1 KGHSH and CDR2 LQKENI. The CDR3 has 13 amino acids. Trimming shortened V by 2 bases and J by 5 bases, and 7 bases separated the two germline ends. CDR3 loop: CASSPSGDQPQHF. CDR3 DNA: TGTGCCAGCTCACCAAGTGGGGATCAGCCCCAGCATTTT.

The CDR3, as DNA: TGTGCCAGCAGTACCTCTAGTGGTCAGCCCCAGCATTTT. Its translation is CASSTSSGQPQHF. This rearrangement joins TRBV28 to TRBJ1-5; no reliable D call. Germline lookup yields CDR1 MDHEN and CDR2 SYDVKM. Trimming stripped 5 bases from V and 6 bases from J, with 11 bases between. The CDR3 covers 13 residues.

The V call is TRBV18, the J call TRBJ2-2; D ambiguous. V lost 3 bases to trimming and J lost 2 bases, with 1 base between them. Germline CDR1 is KGHSH and CDR2 is LQKENI. The CDR3 runs to 12 residues. The CDR3 sequence: CASSPNTGELFF. CDR3 nucleotides: TGTGCCAGCTCACCCAACACCGGGGAGCTGTTTTTT.

The chain links TRBV7-9 to TRBJ1-1; 8 bases match TRBD1. The CDR3 length is 16 residues. The V and J ends lost 11 bases and 0 bases, in that order; junction bases with no gene match: 14. Germline V gene sequence: CDR1 SEHNR, CDR2 FQNEAQ (reference sequence). For the CDR3, the DNA is TGTGCCTCGGCCCTTGACAGGGGCGGGGTGAACACTGAAGCTTTCTTT. As protein: CASALDRGGVNTEAFF.

The CDR3 coding sequence is TGTGCTAGTGGTTTGTCTACAGGAGGTCGGCTACAAGTTGAGCAGTTCTTC. Residues: CASGLSTGGRLQVEQFF. V and J are TRBV12-5 and TRBJ2-1; D may be TRBD1 or TRBD2 (5 bases each). This CDR3 comprises 17 residues. CDR1 LGHNT and CDR2 FRNRAP come from the germline V gene. Trimming removed 2 bases at V and 9 bases at J, with 23 bases between. Complete variable domain (other parts from reference TRBV12-5 and TRBJ2-1): DARVTQTPRHKVTEMGQEVTMRCQPILGHNTVFWYRQTMMQGLELLAYFRNRAPLDDSGMPKDRFSAEMPDATLATLKIQPSEPRDSAVYFCASGLSTGGRLQVEQFFGPGTRLTVL.

This clone occurred once. The chain recombines TRBV13 with TRBJ2-7, with D perhaps matching TRBD1 (6 bases). The CDR3 spans 15 residues. Germline CDR1 and CDR2: PRHDT and FYEKMQ (reference sequence). V was pared by 5 bases and J by 4 bases, with 18 bases between. CDR3 sequence reads: CASSARTELRYEQYF. The CDR3 DNA reads TGTGCCAGCAGCGCCCGGACAGAGCTCCGGTACGAGCAGTACTTC.

This clone appeared once. The CDR3 coding sequence is TGTGCCAGCAGCGTTGAGGCGAGGGGCACTGAAGCTTTCTTT. Encoded protein: CASSVEARGTEAFF. The rearrangement uses TRBV9 and TRBJ1-1, with D maybe TRBD1 (5 bases). Trimming removed 2 bases at V and 4 bases at J, with 12 bases between. The CDR3 contains 14 residues. CDR1 is SGDLS and CDR2 is YYNGEE in the germline V gene.

The CDR3 nucleotides are TGTGCCTGGAGTACCGGGAACAATGAGCAGTTCTTC. It specifies CAWSTGNNEQFF. The chain recombines TRBV30 with TRBJ2-1, with D maybe TRBD2 (5 bases). The CDR3 has 12 residues. Trimming shortened V by 2 bases and J by 5 bases, and 7 bases separated the two germline ends. Germline assignment: CDR1 GTSNPN and CDR2 SVGIG (reference sequence).

The chain couples TRBV11-2 to TRBJ1-5, with D unresolved. CDR1 and CDR2 from the germline V gene are SGHAT and FQNNGV. Trimming cost V 0 bases and J 2 bases, with 8 bases left between them. The CDR3 contains 15 residues. The CDR3 here is CASSLEAGRNQPQHF. CDR3 nucleotide sequence: TGTGCCAGCAGCTTAGAGGCGGGCCGCAATCAGCCCCAGCATTTT.

This clone was seen only once. The genes are TRBV5-4 and TRBJ2-5, with a weak D call TRBD1 (5 bases). This CDR3 region has 14 residues. Germline V gives CDR1 SGHNT, CDR2 YYREEE (reference sequence). V dropped 1 base and J dropped 5 bases, with 12 bases sitting between them. CDR3 in amino acids: CASSLPGYGETQYF. The CDR3 nucleotides are TGTGCCAGCAGCTTGCCAGGGTACGGGGAGACCCAGTACTTC.

The chain uses TRBV30 and TRBJ1-2; 7 bases align to TRBD1. CDR1 and CDR2 (germline): GTSNPN, SVGIG (reference sequence). This CDR3 contains 15 residues. With V trimmed by 3 bases and J by 0 bases, 7 bases remained unmatched. This chain's CDR3 is CAWRMTGLANYGYTF. The CDR3 DNA reads TGTGCCTGGAGGATGACAGGGTTAGCTAACTATGGCTACACCTTC.

This rearrangement joins TRBV18 to TRBJ2-7; no reliable D call. CDR3 length equals 12 residues. Germline CDR1 and CDR2: KGHSH and LQKENI. The V gene lost 1 base and the J gene lost 6 bases, with 7 bases spanning the gap. CDR3 nucleotide sequence: TGTGCCAGCTCACCACAGGGCGGCGAGCAGTACTTC. Protein product: CASSPQGGEQYF.

This chain joins TRBV18 and TRBJ1-2; D gene ambiguous. CDR3 length equals 15 residues. From germline, CDR1 is KGHSH and CDR2 LQKENI. The V end lost 5 bases, the J end lost 3 bases, and 16 bases lay between the germline ends. CDR3 DNA sequence: TGTGCCAGCTCAGAGGTCCCTGGGCAGGACTATGGCTACACCTTC. Protein: CASSEVPGQDYGYTF. Based on the CDR3 plus reference TRBV18 and TRBJ1-2, the full variable domain is NAGVMQNPRHLVRRRGQEARLRCSPMKGHSHVYWYRQLPEEGLKFMVYLQKENIIDESGMPKERFSAEFPKEGPSILRIQQVVRGDSAAYFCASSEVPGQDYGYTFGSGTRLTVV.

This clone was counted a single time. The germline gene is not matched at one end of the junction; a read error may be the cause. The chain uses TRBV7-7 and TRBJ2-5, with 11 bases aligning to TRBD2. The CDR3 runs 14 residues. In germline, CDR1 is SSHAT, CDR2 FNYEAQ (reference sequence). The CDR3: CASSVAGGPETQYF. The CDR3, as DNA: TGTGCTAGCAGCGTAGCGGGGGGGCCCGAGACCCAGTACTTC.